The 5 T cell receptor beta chains presented below share a single source sample, sequenced in a study of beta chain features in type 1 diabetes. Findings of the study overall: Type 1 diabetes patients had moderately but significantly shorter TCRB CDR3s in all four CD4+ subsets.

Reverse transcription of all isolated RNA meant that expressed TCRB transcripts were sequenced. Produced via immunoSEQ multiplex PCR; TCRdb's table is partial and in-frame only. The data show about 28,000 clones, around 60% seen once. These receptors are not linked to any known antigen. Input material: Tregs from blood. The receptors derive from a woman under 40 with type 1 diabetes.

On this clone: Other DNA sequences in this sample translate to the same CDR3. The genes are TRBV7-9 and TRBJ1-2; a possible D gene is TRBD1 (6 bases). The CDR3 consists of 15 residues. V dropped 5 bases and J dropped 4 bases, with 17 bases sitting between them. Germline lookup yields CDR1 SEHNR and CDR2 FQNEAQ (reference sequence). CDR3 loop: CASSTSGGFVYGYTF. CDR3 bases: TGTGCCAGCAGCACTAGTGGGGGCTTCGTCTATGGCTACACCTTC.

The V call is TRBV5-1, the J call TRBJ2-7; possibly TRBD1 for D (6 bases). Trimming shortened V by 4 bases and J by 6 bases, and 26 bases separated the two germline ends. The CDR3 is made up of 17 amino acids. Looked up from germline, CDR1 is SGHRS and CDR2 is YFSETQ. The CDR3: CASSHYNQGPWGSEQYF. The DNA of the CDR3 is TGCGCCAGCAGCCACTACAACCAGGGGCCCTGGGGTAGCGAGCAGTACTTC.

The rearrangement joins TRBV7-8 to TRBJ1-5, with D maybe TRBD1 (6 bases). The V end was cut by 4 bases, the J end by 0 bases, with 13 bases between. CDR1 is SGHVS and CDR2 is FQNEAQ in the germline V gene. The CDR3 is made up of 16 amino acids. The CDR3 DNA reads as TGTGCCAGCAGCTCTCGACAGGCCTATAGCAATCAGCCCCAGCATTTT. Its protein product is CASSSRQAYSNQPQHF.

The rearrangement uses TRBV18 and TRBJ2-7, with D perhaps TRBD2 (6 bases). This CDR3 contains 14 residues. V lost 4 bases to trimming and J lost 3 bases, with 13 bases between them. Germline V gives CDR1 KGHSH, CDR2 LQKENI. In DNA, the CDR3 is TGTGCCAGCTCACGCCGGGACTTCGTCTACGAGCAGTACTTC. This translates into CASSRRDFVYEQYF.

This clone is a singleton in its sample. This chain connects TRBV6-5 to TRBJ2-7; 8 nucleotides match TRBD1. V trimming: 7 bases; J trimming: 1 base; junction bases outside the gene matches: 9. From germline, CDR1 is MNHEY and CDR2 SVGAGI. The CDR3 is made up of 15 amino acids. Here the CDR3 reads CASTKDRARSYEQYF. CDR3 coding DNA: TGTGCCAGCACTAAGGACAGGGCGAGATCCTACGAGCAGTACTTC.